This T cell receptor (beta chain) was recorded in a study of OX40 agonist ivuxolimab in advanced cancers. Study-level information: Aged roughly 23 to 90 with a mean of approximately 60 years, they were around 83% male. Partial responses were observed in three patients, of whom one had hepatocellular carcinoma and two had cutaneous melanoma.

Anyone with autoimmune disease history or systemic immunosuppression was excluded. Findings and limits, study-wide: By week 6 at 0.1 to 3.0 mg/kg, blood CD4+ and CD8+ T cells had expanded clonally.

This clone was counted between two and nine times. Its specificity is not known. Trimming pared 1 base from V and 3 bases from J, leaving 6 bases between. Germline V lookup: CDR1 KGHSH, CDR2 LQKENI. The CDR3 covers 13 residues. The protocol was immunoSEQ multiplex PCR, while the TCRdb copy is restricted to in-frame clones and leaves out a portion. Of under 85,000 clones in the sample, 75% to 85% were seen once. Specimen: CD4+ or CD8+ T cells sorted from blood, collected in a trial of the OX40 agonist ivuxolimab. The genes are TRBV18 and TRBJ1-1; D might be TRBD1 (5 bases). The receptor's source is an adult with an advanced solid tumor such as melanoma, head and neck, liver or kidney cancer. The CDR3 DNA follows: TGTGCCAGCTCACCACAAGGGGACACTGAAGCTTTCTTT. Translated: CASSPQGDTEAFF.